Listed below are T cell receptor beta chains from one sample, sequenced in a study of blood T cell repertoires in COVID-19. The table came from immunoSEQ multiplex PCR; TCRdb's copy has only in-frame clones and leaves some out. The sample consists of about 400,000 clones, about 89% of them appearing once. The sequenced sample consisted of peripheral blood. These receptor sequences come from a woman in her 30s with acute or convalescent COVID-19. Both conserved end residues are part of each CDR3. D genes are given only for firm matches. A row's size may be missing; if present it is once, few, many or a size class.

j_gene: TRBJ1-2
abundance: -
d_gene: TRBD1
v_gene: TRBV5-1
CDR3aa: CASSLSGQGGGYTF
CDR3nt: TGCGCCAGCAGCTTGTCCGGACAGGGTGGTGGCTACACCTTC

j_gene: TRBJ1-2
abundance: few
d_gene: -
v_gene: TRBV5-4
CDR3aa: CASSLGDSGYGYTF
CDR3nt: TGTGCCAGCAGCTTGGGCGACTCTGGGTATGGCTACACCTTC

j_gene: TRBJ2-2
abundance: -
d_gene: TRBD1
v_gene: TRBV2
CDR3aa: CASSEGTGGTGELFF
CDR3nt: TGTGCCAGCAGTGAGGGGACAGGGGGTACCGGGGAGCTGTTTTTT

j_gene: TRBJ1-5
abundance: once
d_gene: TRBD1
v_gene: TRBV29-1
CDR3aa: CSVTTGGGNQPQHF
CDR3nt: TGCAGCGTAACGACAGGGGGTGGCAATCAGCCCCAGCATTTT

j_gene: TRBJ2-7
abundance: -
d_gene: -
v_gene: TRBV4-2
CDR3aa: CASSQDKAPGEQYF
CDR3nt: TGTGCCAGCAGCCAAGATAAAGCGCCCGGCGAGCAGTACTTC

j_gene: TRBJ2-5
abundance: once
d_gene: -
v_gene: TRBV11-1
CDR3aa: CASRARAHPKETQYF
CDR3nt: TGTGCCAGCAGAGCCAGGGCCCACCCGAAGGAGACCCAGTACTTC

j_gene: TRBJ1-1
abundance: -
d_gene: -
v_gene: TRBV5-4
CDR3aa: CASSLGFRNTEAFF
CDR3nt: TGTGCCAGCAGCTTGGGGTTCAGGAACACTGAAGCTTTCTTT

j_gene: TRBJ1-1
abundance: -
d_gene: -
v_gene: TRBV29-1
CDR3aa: CSVGTEGTEAFF
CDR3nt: TGCAGCGTTGGGACAGAAGGAACTGAAGCTTTCTTT

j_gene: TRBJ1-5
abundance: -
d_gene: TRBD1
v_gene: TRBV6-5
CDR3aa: CAGGLDRGSNQPQHF
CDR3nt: TGTGCCGGAGGCCTGGACAGGGGTAGCAATCAGCCCCAGCATTTT

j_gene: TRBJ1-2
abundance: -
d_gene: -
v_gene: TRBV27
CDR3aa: CASSFRILGDGYTF
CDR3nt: TGTGCCAGCAGTTTTAGGATCCTCGGGGATGGCTACACCTTC

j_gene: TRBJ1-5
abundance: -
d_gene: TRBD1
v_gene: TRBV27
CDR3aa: CATRDRGGYSNQPQHF
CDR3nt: TGTGCCACCAGAGACAGGGGGGGATATAGCAATCAGCCCCAGCATTTT

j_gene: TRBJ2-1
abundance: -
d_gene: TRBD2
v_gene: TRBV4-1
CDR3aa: CASSQVVNGGASNEQFF
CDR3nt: TGCGCCAGCAGCCAAGTGGTTAACGGGGGGGCCTCAAATGAGCAGTTCTTC

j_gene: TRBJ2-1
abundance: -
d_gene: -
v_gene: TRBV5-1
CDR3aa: CASSASSAGGYNEQFF
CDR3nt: TGCGCCAGCAGCGCCTCCTCGGCCGGGGGATACAATGAGCAGTTCTTC

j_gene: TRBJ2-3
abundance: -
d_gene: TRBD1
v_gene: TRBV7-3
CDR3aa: CASSPGTGGFRDTQYF
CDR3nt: TGTGCCAGCAGCCCCGGGACAGGGGGCTTTCGAGATACGCAGTATTTT

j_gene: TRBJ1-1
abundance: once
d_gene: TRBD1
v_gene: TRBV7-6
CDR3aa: CASSFRDRDFGEAFF
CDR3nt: TGTGCCAGCAGCTTTCGGGACAGGGATTTTGGCGAAGCTTTCTTT

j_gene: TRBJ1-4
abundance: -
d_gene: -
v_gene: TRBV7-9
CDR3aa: CASSSPTGMGEKLFF
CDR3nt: TGTGCCAGCAGCTCTCCGACCGGGATGGGTGAAAAACTGTTTTTT

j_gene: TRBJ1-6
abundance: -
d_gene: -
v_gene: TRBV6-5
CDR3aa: CASSIGTLGGSPLHF
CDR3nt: TGTGCCAGCAGTATCGGGACGTTGGGGGGTTCACCCCTCCACTTT

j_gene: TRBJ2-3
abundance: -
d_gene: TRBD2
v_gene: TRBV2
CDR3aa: CASSDGAGEVDTQYF
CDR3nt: TGTGCCAGCAGTGATGGAGCGGGGGAGGTAGATACGCAGTATTTT

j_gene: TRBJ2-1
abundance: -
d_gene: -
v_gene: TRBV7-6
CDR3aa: CASSLREEQFF
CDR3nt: TGTGCCAGCAGCTTACGGGAGGAGCAGTTCTTC

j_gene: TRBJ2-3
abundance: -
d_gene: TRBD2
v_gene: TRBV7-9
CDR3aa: CASSSTSGGADTQYF
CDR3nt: TGTGCCAGCAGCTCGACTAGCGGGGGAGCAGATACGCAGTATTTT

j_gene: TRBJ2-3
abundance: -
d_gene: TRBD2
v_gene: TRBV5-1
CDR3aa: CASSREGGPTDTQYF
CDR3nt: TGCGCCAGCAGCCGGGAGGGGGGGCCTACAGATACGCAGTATTTT

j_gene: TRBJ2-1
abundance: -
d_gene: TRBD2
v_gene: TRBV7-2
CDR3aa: CASSSGLADYNEQFF
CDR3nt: TGTGCCAGCAGCTCGGGACTAGCGGACTACAATGAGCAGTTCTTC

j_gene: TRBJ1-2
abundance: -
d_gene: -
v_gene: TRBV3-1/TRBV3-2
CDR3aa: CASSPGGAVWRGGYTF
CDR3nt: TGTGCCAGCAGCCCCGGGGGGGCAGTCTGGCGGGGTGGCTACACCTTC

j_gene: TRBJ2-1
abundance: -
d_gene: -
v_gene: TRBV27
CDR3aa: CASSPVGGYNEQFF
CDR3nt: TGTGCCAGCAGCCCGGTTGGGGGGTACAATGAGCAGTTCTTC

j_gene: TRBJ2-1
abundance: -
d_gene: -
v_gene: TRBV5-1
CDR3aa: CASSLGGGSSYNEQFF
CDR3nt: TGCGCCAGCAGCTTGGGTGGGGGGAGTTCCTACAATGAGCAGTTCTTC

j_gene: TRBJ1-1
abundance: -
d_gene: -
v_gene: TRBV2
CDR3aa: CASSHETGDTEAFF
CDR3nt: TGTGCCAGCAGTCATGAAACGGGGGACACTGAAGCTTTCTTT

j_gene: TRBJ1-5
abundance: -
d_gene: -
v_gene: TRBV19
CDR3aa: CASSIYAYSNQPQHF
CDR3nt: TGTGCCAGTAGTATCTATGCGTATAGCAATCAGCCCCAGCATTTT

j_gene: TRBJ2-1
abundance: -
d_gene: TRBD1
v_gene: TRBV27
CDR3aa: CASRIDRGVTNEQFF
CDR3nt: TGTGCCAGCAGAATAGACAGGGGTGTAACAAATGAGCAGTTCTTC

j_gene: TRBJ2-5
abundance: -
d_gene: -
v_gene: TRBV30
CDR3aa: CAWRRQGGGQETQYF
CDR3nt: TGTGCCTGGAGGCGGCAGGGGGGTGGACAAGAGACCCAGTACTTC

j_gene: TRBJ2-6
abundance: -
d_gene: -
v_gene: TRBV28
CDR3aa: CASSLSRGGNVLTF
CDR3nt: TGTGCCAGCAGTTTAAGTCGGGGTGGCAACGTCCTGACTTTC

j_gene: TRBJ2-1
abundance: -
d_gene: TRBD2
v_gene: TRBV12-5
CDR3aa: CASDSGDTYNEQFF
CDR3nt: TGTGCTAGTGATAGCGGGGACACCTACAATGAGCAGTTCTTC

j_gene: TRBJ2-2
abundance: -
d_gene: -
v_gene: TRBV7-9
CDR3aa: CASSFVTARQKNTGELFF
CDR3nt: TGTGCCAGCAGCTTCGTCACAGCTCGCCAGAAGAACACCGGGGAGCTGTTTTTT

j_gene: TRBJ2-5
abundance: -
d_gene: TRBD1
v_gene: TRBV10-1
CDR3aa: CASLKQGSETQYF
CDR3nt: TGCGCCAGCCTCAAACAGGGGTCAGAGACCCAGTACTTC

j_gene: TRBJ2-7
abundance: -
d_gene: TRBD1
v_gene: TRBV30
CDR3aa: CAWSSRGYEQYF
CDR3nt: TGTGCCTGGAGTTCCAGGGGGTACGAGCAGTACTTC

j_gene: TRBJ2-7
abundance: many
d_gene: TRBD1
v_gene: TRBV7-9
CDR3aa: CASSLDQGQGSYEQYF
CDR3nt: TGTGCCAGCAGCTTAGACCAGGGACAGGGGAGCTACGAGCAGTACTTC

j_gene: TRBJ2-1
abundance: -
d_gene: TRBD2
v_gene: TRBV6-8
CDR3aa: CASSSSGGASGEQFF
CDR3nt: TGTGCCAGCAGTTCCAGCGGGGGGGCCTCTGGTGAGCAGTTCTTC

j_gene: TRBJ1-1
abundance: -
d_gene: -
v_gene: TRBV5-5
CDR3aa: CASSFSLRYGDEAFF
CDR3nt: TGTGCCAGCAGCTTTTCCCTGAGGTACGGGGATGAAGCTTTCTTT

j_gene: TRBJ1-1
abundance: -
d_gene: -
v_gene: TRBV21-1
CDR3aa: CASSGDRVNTEAFF
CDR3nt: TGTGCCAGCAGCGGGGACAGGGTGAACACTGAAGCTTTCTTT

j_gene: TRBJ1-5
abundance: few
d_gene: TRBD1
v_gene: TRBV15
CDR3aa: CATGTGSNQPQHF
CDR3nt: TGTGCCACCGGGACAGGATCCAATCAGCCCCAGCATTTT